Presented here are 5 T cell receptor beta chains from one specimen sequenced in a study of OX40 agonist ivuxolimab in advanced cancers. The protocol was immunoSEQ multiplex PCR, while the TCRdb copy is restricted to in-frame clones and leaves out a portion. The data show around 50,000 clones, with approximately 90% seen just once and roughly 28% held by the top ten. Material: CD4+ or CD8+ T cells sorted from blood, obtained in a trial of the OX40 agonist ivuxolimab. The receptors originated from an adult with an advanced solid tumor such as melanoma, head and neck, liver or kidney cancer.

The CDR3 is CASSLWNTEAFF. The CDR3, as DNA: TGTGCCAGCAGCTTGTGGAACACTGAAGCTTTCTTT. The rearrangement uses TRBV11-2 and TRBJ1-1, with D unclear. The V and J ends lost 3 bases and 1 base respectively, with 3 bases between them. The germline V gene has CDR1 SGHAT and CDR2 FQNNGV. The CDR3 extends over 12 amino acids.

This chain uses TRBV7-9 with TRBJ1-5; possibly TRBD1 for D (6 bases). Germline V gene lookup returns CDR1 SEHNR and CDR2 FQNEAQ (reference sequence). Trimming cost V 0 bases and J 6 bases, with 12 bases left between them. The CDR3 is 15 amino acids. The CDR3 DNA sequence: TGTGCCAGCAGCTTAGCACAGGGTGCGGTTCAGCCCCAGCATTTT. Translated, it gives CASSLAQGAVQPQHF.

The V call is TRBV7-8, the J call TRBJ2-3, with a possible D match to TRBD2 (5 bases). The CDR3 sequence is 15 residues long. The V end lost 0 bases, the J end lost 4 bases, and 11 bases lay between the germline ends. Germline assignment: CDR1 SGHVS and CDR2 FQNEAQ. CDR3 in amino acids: CASSLAAGGADTQYF. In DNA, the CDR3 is TGTGCCAGCAGCTTAGCGGCGGGTGGTGCAGATACGCAGTATTTT.

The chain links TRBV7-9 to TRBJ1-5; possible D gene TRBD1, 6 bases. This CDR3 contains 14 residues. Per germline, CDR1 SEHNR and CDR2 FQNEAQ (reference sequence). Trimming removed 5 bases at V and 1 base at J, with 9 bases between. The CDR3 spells CASSKGGSNQPQHF. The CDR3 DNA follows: TGTGCCAGCAGCAAAGGGGGGAGCAATCAGCCCCAGCATTTT.

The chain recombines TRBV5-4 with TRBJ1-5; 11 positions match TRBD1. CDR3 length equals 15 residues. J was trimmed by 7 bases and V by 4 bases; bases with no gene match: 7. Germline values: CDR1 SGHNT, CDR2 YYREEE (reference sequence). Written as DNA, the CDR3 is TGTGCCAGCAGCGCCGGGACAGGGGGTGGACAGCCCCAGCATTTT. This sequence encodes CASSAGTGGGQPQHF.